The source of this TCR beta chain is a study of blood T cell repertoires in COVID-19. The overall study: There were acute and convalescent COVID-19 samples, and they came from the United States, Italy and Spain.

Only in-frame clones appear in the TCRdb table, and some are missing; sequencing was by immunoSEQ multiplex PCR. The sample has 50,000 to 65,000 clones; roughly 80% are singletons. Per germline, CDR1 LNHDA and CDR2 SQIVND (reference sequence). Trimming cost V 3 bases and J 2 bases, with 23 bases left between them. The CDR3 is 18 amino acids. The chain recombines TRBV19 with TRBJ2-7; weak D call: TRBD1 (5 bases). Sequences were obtained from peripheral blood. The clonotype originates from a man between 65 and 80 years old with acute or convalescent COVID-19. The CDR3 protein is CASSMTKTGPLEPYEQYF. The CDR3 region has the DNA TGTGCCAGTAGTATGACAAAAACAGGCCCCCTAGAGCCCTACGAGCAGTACTTC.